These 8 T cell receptor beta chains were all obtained from the same sample, sequenced in a study of T cells of healthy individuals. TCRdb reprocessed the 5' RACE reads via MiXCR and lists one record per CDR3 protein. The sample yields approximately 100,000 distinct CDR3 sequences, 17% seen once. The source of these receptors is a human donor in good health.

The chain has TRBV5-1 and TRBJ2-2, with a tentative D call TRBD1 (7 bases). Per the germline V gene, CDR1 is SGHRS and CDR2 is YFSETQ. The CDR3 sequence is 13 residues long. V lost 3 bases, J lost 5 bases, and 8 bases lay in between. The DNA of the CDR3 is TGCGCCAGCAGCTCAGGGGGGACCGGGGAGCTGTTTTTT. It yields the protein CASSSGGTGELFF. Together with reference TRBV5-1 and TRBJ2-2, the CDR3 gives the full variable domain: KAGVTQTPRYLIKTRGQQVTLSCSPISGHRSVSWYQQTPGQGLQFLFEYFSETQRNKGNFPGRFSGRQFSNSRSEMNVSTLELGDSALYLCASSSGGTGELFFGEGSRLTVL.

This clonotype has ten or more counts. This chain uses TRBV4-3 with TRBJ2-7; 9 positions agree with TRBD2. With V trimmed by 0 bases and J by 3 bases, 12 bases remained unmatched. The germline gives CDR1 LGHNA, CDR2 YSLEER. The CDR3 extends over 18 amino acids. CDR3 protein: CASSQDGSSGRGIYEQYF. As DNA, the CDR3 is TGCGCCAGCAGCCAAGATGGGAGTAGCGGGAGAGGGATCTACGAGCAGTACTTC.

This clonotype was picked up many times. The V and J genes are TRBV20-1 and TRBJ2-7; 10 nucleotides line up with TRBD2. After removal of 1 base from V and 4 bases from J, the junction contained 4 bases not matched to a gene. CDR3 length equals 14 residues. The germline CDR1 and CDR2 sequences are DFQATT and SNEGSKA (reference sequence). The CDR3 DNA follows: TGCAGTGCTAGAGTTGGGACTAGCGTTTACGAGCAGTACTTC. Translating it yields CSARVGTSVYEQYF.

This clonotype showed up just a few times. The rearrangement joins TRBV7-2 to TRBJ1-5; TRBD1 might be the D (5 bases). CDR3 length: 16 amino acids. Per germline, CDR1 SGHTA and CDR2 FQGNSA. Deletions cut 5 bases from V and 0 bases from J, with 14 bases between. CDR3 DNA sequence: TGTGCCAGCAGCAGGGACCCTTGGTATAGCAATCAGCCCCAGCATTTT. Amino acid sequence: CASSRDPWYSNQPQHF.

The gene calls are TRBV6-5 and TRBJ1-3; 7 nucleotides agree with TRBD1. The CDR3 has 15 residues. CDR1 and CDR2 (germline): MNHEY, SVGAGI. Trimming removed 0 bases from V and 4 bases from J; junction bases left unmatched: 3. This chain's CDR3 is CASSYSGQAGNTIYF. The CDR3 region has the DNA TGTGCCAGCAGTTACTCTGGACAGGCAGGAAACACCATATATTTT.

Notes on this clonotype: Because the CDR3's place on the DNA is in doubt, the DNA is left out and the CDR3 is given as listed by TCRdb. This chain connects TRBV12-3 or TRBV12-4 to TRBJ1-2; TRBD1 reflects the table's D call only, with no check against the DNA. Ends included, the CDR3 has 13 residues. The CDR3: CASSFLSVGQGNF.

There are many counts of this clonotype. The gene calls are TRBV5-1 and TRBJ2-7, with TRBD1 matching 7 bases. The ends lost 1 base at V and 4 bases at J; junction bases unmatched: 8. Germline values: CDR1 SGHRS, CDR2 YFSETQ. This CDR3 has 15 residues. This CDR3 is CASSLFGTDPYEQYF. CDR3 nucleotides: TGCGCCAGCAGCTTGTTCGGGACAGACCCTTACGAGCAGTACTTC.

The chain employs TRBV15 and TRBJ1-1; a possible D gene is TRBD1 (6 bases). Germline V gives CDR1 LNHNV, CDR2 YYDKDF (reference sequence). This CDR3 region has 15 residues. Deletions cut 0 bases from V and 0 bases from J, with 8 bases between. CDR3 sequence (DNA): TGTGCCACCAGCAGAGAATACAGGGTGAACACTGAAGCTTTCTTT. Protein sequence: CATSREYRVNTEAFF.